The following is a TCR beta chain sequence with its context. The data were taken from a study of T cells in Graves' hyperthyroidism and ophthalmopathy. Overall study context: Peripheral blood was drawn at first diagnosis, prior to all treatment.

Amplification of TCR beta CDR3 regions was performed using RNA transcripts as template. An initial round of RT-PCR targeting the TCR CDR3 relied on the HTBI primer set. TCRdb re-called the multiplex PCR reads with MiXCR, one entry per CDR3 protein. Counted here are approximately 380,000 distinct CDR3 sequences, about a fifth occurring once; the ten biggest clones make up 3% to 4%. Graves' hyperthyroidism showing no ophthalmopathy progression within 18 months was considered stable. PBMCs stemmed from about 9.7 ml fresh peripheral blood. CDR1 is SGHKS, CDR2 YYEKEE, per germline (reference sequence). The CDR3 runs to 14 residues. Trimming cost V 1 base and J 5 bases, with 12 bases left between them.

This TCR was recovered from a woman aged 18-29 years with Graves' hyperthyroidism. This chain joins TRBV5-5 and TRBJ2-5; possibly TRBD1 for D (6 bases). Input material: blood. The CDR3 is CASSLTGPVETQYF. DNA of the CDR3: TGTGCCAGCAGCTTGACAGGGCCAGTGGAGACCCAGTACTTC.